The table lists the clone carrying this TCR beta chain with a count of one. This record belongs to a study of PD-L1 blockade in urothelial cancer. TCRdb's copy holds only in-frame clones and misses some; the assay was immunoSEQ multiplex PCR. The table shows over 15,000 clones, with about 80% occurring only once. Stated time point: peripheral blood 6 weeks after treatment start. The source was PBMCs, collected around atezolizumab (anti-PD-L1) treatment. This clonotype was sampled from a man aged 45-60 years with urothelial cancer.

The CDR3 region has the DNA TGCAGCGTTGAAGAATCGGGGGGCACAGATACGCAGTATTTT. Encoded protein: CSVEESGGTDTQYF. The chain has TRBV29-1 and TRBJ2-3; possible D gene TRBD2, 6 bases. This CDR3 region has 14 residues. From germline, CDR1 is SQVTM and CDR2 ANQGSEA. The ends were cut back, 0 bases at V and 1 base at J, with 8 bases in the middle.